The clone carrying this TCR beta chain was seen only once. Its antigen is unidentified. The PCR was carried out with 60 Vbeta primers and 13 Jbeta primers. Original data processing: Per a later analysis, the number of unique TCR beta chains was around 80 million, of which roughly 9.9 million were shared. Profiling relied on immunoSEQ multiplex PCR, and the TCRdb table lists in-frame clones only, not all of them. The V and J calls and clone size come from that table; D and trimming were worked out from the DNA. Among about 170,000 clones, about 80% were seen once, and the ten largest hold around 0.98%. Germline CDR1 LGHNA, CDR2 YNFKEQ. The CDR3 sequence is 17 residues long. J was trimmed by 6 bases and V by 3 bases; bases with no gene match: 15. These data belong to a study of cytomegalovirus exposure and HLA in healthy donors. Study-wide context: Of the donors genotyped, several hundred in all, 75% to 85% fell in the Caucasian-associated ancestry cluster. Study findings and constraints: In a later analysis, a missense DCLRE1C variant was linked to TCR beta V- and J-gene trimming.

The gene calls are TRBV4-2 and TRBJ2-3, with 7 bases fitting TRBD2. Material: PBMCs. The TCR was taken from a woman between 50 and 59 years old in good health and CMV-seropositive. In DNA form, the CDR3 reads TGTGCCAGCAGCCAGGCTCCGGGGTCGGGGGGAGGGGATACGCAGTATTTT. It specifies CASSQAPGSGGGDTQYF.